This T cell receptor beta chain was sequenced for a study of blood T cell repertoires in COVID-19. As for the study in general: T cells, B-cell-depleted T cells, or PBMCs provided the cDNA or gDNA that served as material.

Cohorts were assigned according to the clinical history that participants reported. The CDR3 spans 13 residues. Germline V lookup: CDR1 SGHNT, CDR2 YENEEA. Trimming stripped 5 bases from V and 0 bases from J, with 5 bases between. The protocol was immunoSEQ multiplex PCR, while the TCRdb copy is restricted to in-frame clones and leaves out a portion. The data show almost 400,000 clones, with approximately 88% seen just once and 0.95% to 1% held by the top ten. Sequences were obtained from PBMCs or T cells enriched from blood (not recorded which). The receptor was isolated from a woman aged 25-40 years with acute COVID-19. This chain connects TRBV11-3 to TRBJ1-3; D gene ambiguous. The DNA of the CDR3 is TGTGCCAGCAGCGGGAGCTCTGGAAACACCATATATTTT. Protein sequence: CASSGSSGNTIYF.